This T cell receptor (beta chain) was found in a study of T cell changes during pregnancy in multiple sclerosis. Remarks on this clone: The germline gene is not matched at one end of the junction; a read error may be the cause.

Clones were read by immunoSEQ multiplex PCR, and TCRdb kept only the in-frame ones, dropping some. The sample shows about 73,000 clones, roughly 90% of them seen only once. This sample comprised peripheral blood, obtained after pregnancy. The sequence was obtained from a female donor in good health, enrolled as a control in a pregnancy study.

CDR3 loop: CATSGDRVGEAFF. In DNA form, the CDR3 reads TGTGCCACCAGCGGAGACAGGGTTGGTGAAGCTTTCTTT. The chain joins TRBV15 to TRBJ1-1, with TRBD1 matching over 7 bases. There are 13 residues in the CDR3. The germline gives CDR1 LNHNV, CDR2 YYDKDF (reference sequence).